These 17 T cell receptor beta chains were sequenced from one sample in a study of blood T cell repertoires in COVID-19. Here immunoSEQ multiplex PCR was the method, and the copy in TCRdb shows in-frame clones only, minus some. The sample shows fewer than 350,000 clones, more than 80% of them seen only once. Material: PBMCs or T cells enriched from blood (not recorded which). Receptor source: a woman aged 30 to 39 with acute COVID-19.

This chain connects TRBV7-9 to TRBJ1-1; D is uncertain. Germline values: CDR1 SEHNR, CDR2 FQNEAQ (reference sequence). V lost 8 bases to trimming and J lost 3 bases, with 7 bases between them. This CDR3 contains 11 residues. DNA for the CDR3: TGTGCCAGCTCTAGATACACTGAAGCTTTCTTT. This codes for CASSRYTEAFF.

This sequence joins TRBV7-9 and TRBJ2-7, with 11 bases aligning to TRBD2. CDR1 and CDR2 (germline): SEHNR, FQNEAQ (reference sequence). After removal of 5 bases from V and 5 bases from J, the junction contained 8 bases not matched to a gene. The length of the CDR3 is 15 residues. CDR3 sequence reads: CASSTISGRAHEQYF. In nucleotides, the CDR3 is TGTGCCAGCAGCACCATTAGCGGGAGGGCCCACGAGCAGTACTTC.

This clone was counted once. V is TRBV15 and J is TRBJ1-1; 12 bases agree with TRBD1. CDR3 length equals 18 residues. After removal of 5 bases from V and 8 bases from J, the junction contained 18 bases not matched to a gene. Germline V gene lookup returns CDR1 LNHNV and CDR2 YYDKDF (reference sequence). The CDR3 DNA is TGTGCCACCAGCGGTTACCCGGGACAGGGGGCATTAGATGAAGAAGCTTTCTTT. This gives the protein CATSGYPGQGALDEEAFF.

The chain has TRBV7-2 and TRBJ2-1, with TRBD2 matching over 8 bases. CDR3 length: 17 amino acids. The trim removed 0 bases at V and 6 bases at J, leaving 10 bases unmatched. The V gene's germline CDR1 is SGHTA and CDR2 FQGNSA. The CDR3 DNA reads as TGTGCCAGCAGCTTAGCGAGCGGGACTAGTGTAACCAATGAGCAGTTCTTC. As protein: CASSLASGTSVTNEQFF.

The V call is TRBV5-8, the J call TRBJ2-3, with D perhaps matching TRBD2 (6 bases). In germline, CDR1 is SGHTS, CDR2 YDEGEE. Trimming took 1 base from V and 5 from J, leaving 17 bases between them. This CDR3 region has 16 residues. The chain's CDR3 is CASSLTGLTQLDTQYF. The CDR3 nucleotides are TGTGCCAGCAGCTTGACGGGACTTACCCAGTTAGATACGCAGTATTTT.

The chain links TRBV9 to TRBJ2-7; TRBD2 is a possible D gene (6 bases). V shed 3 bases and J shed 5 bases, with 21 bases lying between them. The CDR3 has 16 amino acids. The germline gives CDR1 SGDLS, CDR2 YYNGEE. The CDR3 DNA is TGTGCCAGCAGCGAGAGGGTAGCGGCCACGGGCAACGAGCAGTACTTC. Translating it yields CASSERVAATGNEQYF. The full variable domain, with the rest looked up from reference TRBV9 and TRBJ2-7, is DSGVTQTPKHLITATGQRVTLRCSPRSGDLSVYWYQQSLDQGLQFLIQYYNGEERAKGNILERFSAQQFPDLHSELNLSSLELGDSALYFCASSERVAATGNEQYFGPGTRLTVT.

V gene TRBV4-1 combines with J gene TRBJ2-2; TRBD2 matches at 16 bases. V shed 6 bases and J 4 bases; nucleotides not matched to a gene: 8. Germline CDR1 and CDR2: MGHRA and YSYEKL. This CDR3 region has 18 residues. As DNA, the CDR3 is TGCGCCAGCAGTCCGGGACTAGCGGGAGGGGGAATCACCGGGGAGCTGTTTTTT. Protein product: CASSPGLAGGGITGELFF.

The chain carries TRBV9 and TRBJ1-6; 7 nucleotides agree with TRBD1. CDR3 length: 16 amino acids. Per germline, CDR1 SGDLS and CDR2 YYNGEE. V lost 0 bases, J lost 6 bases, and 6 bases stayed unmatched. The CDR3 DNA reads TGTGCCAGCAGCGTAGCCTTGGGACAGCTTAATTCACCCCTCCACTTT. Protein: CASSVALGQLNSPLHF.

J is TRBJ1-1 and V is TRBV6-5, with 8 bases that match TRBD1. This CDR3 has 13 residues. Germline CDR1 MNHEY, CDR2 SVGAGI. With 6 bases clipped from V and 7 bases from J, the junction kept 7 bases outside the gene matches. The CDR3 nucleotides are TGTGCCAGCAGCATAGACAGGGGCCTTGAAGCTTTCTTT. This gives the protein CASSIDRGLEAFF.

The rearrangement joins TRBV11-2 to TRBJ2-7, with D hard to call. The V gene lost 3 bases and the J gene lost 3 bases, with 3 bases spanning the gap. Germline V gene sequence: CDR1 SGHAT, CDR2 FQNNGV. The CDR3 runs 11 residues. CDR3 loop: CASSFNYEQYF. The CDR3 DNA reads TGTGCCAGCAGCTTCAACTACGAGCAGTACTTC.

V gene TRBV3-1 (or the pseudogene TRBV3-2) combines with J gene TRBJ2-7, with TRBD2 matching 8 bases. V trimming: 5 bases; J trimming: 6 bases; junction bases outside the gene matches: 12. The CDR3 extends over 15 amino acids. CDR1 is LGHDT, CDR2 YNNKEL, per germline (reference sequence). The CDR3 loop is CASSEGGSGRSEQYF. CDR3 DNA sequence: TGTGCCAGCAGCGAGGGGGGAAGCGGGAGAAGCGAGCAGTACTTC.

This clone was found once. This chain connects TRBV7-2 to TRBJ2-2, with a possible D match to TRBD1 (6 bases). Germline CDR1 and CDR2: SGHTA and FQGNSA. This CDR3 contains 16 residues. V lost 2 bases and J 2 bases, leaving 12 bases between the germline ends. Here the CDR3 DNA reads TGTGCCAGCAGCTTATACGCCAGGGGAAACACCGGGGAGCTGTTTTTT. This encodes CASSLYARGNTGELFF. Full variable domain (missing parts from reference TRBV7-2 and TRBJ2-2): GAGVSQSPSNKVTEKGKDVELRCDPISGHTALYWYRQSLGQGLEFLIYFQGNSAPDKSGLPSDRFSAERTGGSVSTLTIQRTQQEDSAVYLCASSLYARGNTGELFFGEGSRLTVL.

The chain employs TRBV20-1 and TRBJ2-7; 9 nucleotides agree with TRBD1. V was pared by 3 bases and J by 3 bases, with 6 bases of the junction left unmatched. CDR3 length: 14 residues. CDR1 and CDR2 (germline): DFQATT, SNEGSKA (reference sequence). This CDR3 reads CSASFGTGSYEQYF. CDR3 in DNA: TGCAGTGCTAGTTTCGGGACAGGGAGCTACGAGCAGTACTTC.

The rearrangement links TRBV28 to TRBJ2-3; 14 bases line up with TRBD2. The germline V gene has CDR1 MDHEN and CDR2 SYDVKM. The CDR3 runs 16 residues. With 4 bases clipped from V and 4 bases from J, the junction kept 4 bases outside the gene matches. CDR3 sequence (DNA): TGTGCCAGCAGTTCGTGGACTAGCGGGAGGTCAGATACGCAGTATTTT. Translated, it gives CASSSWTSGRSDTQYF. The full variable domain, completed using reference TRBV28 and TRBJ2-3, is DVKVTQSSRYLVKRTGEKVFLECVQDMDHENMFWYRQDPGLGLRLIYFSYDVKMKEKGDIPEGYSVSREKKERFSLILESASTNQTSMYLCASSSWTSGRSDTQYFGPGTRLTVL.

The chain carries TRBV19 and TRBJ2-3, with D tentatively TRBD1 (5 bases). Germline-derived CDR1 and CDR2 are LNHDA and SQIVND (reference sequence). V dropped 5 bases and J dropped 3 bases, with 18 bases sitting between them. CDR3 length: 16 amino acids. CDR3 region: CASSYDSPTPTDTQYF. The CDR3 region has the DNA TGTGCCAGTAGTTACGACAGTCCAACCCCGACAGATACGCAGTATTTT.

Only one count was recorded for this clone. The CDR3 bases are TGTGCCAGCAGGGGGACTAGCGACGACACCGGGGAGCTGTTTTTT. Amino acid sequence: CASRGTSDDTGELFF. The rearrangement uses TRBV9 and TRBJ2-2; the match to TRBD2 covers 10 bases. The germline gives CDR1 SGDLS, CDR2 YYNGEE. Trimming took 5 bases from V and 3 from J; bases not matched to a gene: 4. The length of the CDR3 is 15 residues.

With respect to this clone: This sample also contains other DNA sequences that code for the same CDR3. The J gene is TRBJ2-3, the V gene TRBV9, with 8 bases identical to TRBD2. Germline CDR1 is SGDLS and CDR2 is YYNGEE. The CDR3 extends over 14 amino acids. Trimming at V came to 4 bases and at J to 1 base, leaving 2 bases not matched to a gene. In DNA, the CDR3 is TGTGCCAGCAGCCCCGGGGGGGGCACAGATACGCAGTATTTT. Translating gives CASSPGGGTDTQYF. The full variable domain, with the rest looked up from reference TRBV9 and TRBJ2-3, is DSGVTQTPKHLITATGQRVTLRCSPRSGDLSVYWYQQSLDQGLQFLIQYYNGEERAKGNILERFSAQQFPDLHSELNLSSLELGDSALYFCASSPGGGTDTQYFGPGTRLTVL.